The clone carrying this T cell receptor beta chain was found many times. TCRdb used MiXCR to reprocess the reads, holding one entry per CDR3 protein. This table has more than 400,000 distinct CDR3 sequences, 26% appearing once. V was trimmed by 5 bases and J by 5 bases, leaving 21 bases between them. CDR3 length: 16 residues. This entry belongs to a study of T cell repertoires in cytomegalovirus infection. The sample taken for sequencing was PBMCs. The chain employs TRBV12-3 or TRBV12-4 and TRBJ1-1, with D possibly being TRBD1 (5 bases). This clonotype originated in a human donor in good health (CMV status not recorded). Some clones in this sample may be carry-over from other donors' samples. The CDR3 here is CASSPARQRGTTEAFF. The CDR3 DNA follows: TGTGCCAGCAGTCCGGCCCGTCAAAGGGGTACGACTGAAGCTTTCTTT.